A single T cell receptor (beta chain) is shown here with its context. What it recognizes is unknown. The sample belongs to a study of T cells in narcolepsy. Study summary: Donors had narcolepsy type 1 or type 2, or were healthy controls. Study observations and caveats: HCRT-specific and TRIB2-specific autoreactive clonotypes appeared among same-patient CSF and blood CD4+ clonotypes. No autoreactive T cell clone sequences appeared in some memory CD4+ repertoires. Healthy controls reportedly lacked the autoreactive clonotypes serially found in patients' blood.

The table came from immunoSEQ multiplex PCR; TCRdb's copy has only in-frame clones and leaves some out. The table lists tens of thousands of clones, around four fifths of them singletons, with approximately 1.3% in the top ten. Trimming shortened V by 0 bases and J by 9 bases, and 15 bases separated the two germline ends. CDR1 is LGHNA and CDR2 is YSLEER in the germline V gene. CDR3 length: 15 residues. The specimen sequenced was CD45RA- memory CD4+ T cells from PBMCs. This rearrangement joins TRBV4-3 to TRBJ1-5; no clear D gene. The TCR originated in a human donor with narcolepsy. CDR3 coding DNA: TGCGCCAGCAGCCAAGAGCCCGGTTCGGGATCGCCCCAGCATTTT. It encodes CASSQEPGSGSPQHF.